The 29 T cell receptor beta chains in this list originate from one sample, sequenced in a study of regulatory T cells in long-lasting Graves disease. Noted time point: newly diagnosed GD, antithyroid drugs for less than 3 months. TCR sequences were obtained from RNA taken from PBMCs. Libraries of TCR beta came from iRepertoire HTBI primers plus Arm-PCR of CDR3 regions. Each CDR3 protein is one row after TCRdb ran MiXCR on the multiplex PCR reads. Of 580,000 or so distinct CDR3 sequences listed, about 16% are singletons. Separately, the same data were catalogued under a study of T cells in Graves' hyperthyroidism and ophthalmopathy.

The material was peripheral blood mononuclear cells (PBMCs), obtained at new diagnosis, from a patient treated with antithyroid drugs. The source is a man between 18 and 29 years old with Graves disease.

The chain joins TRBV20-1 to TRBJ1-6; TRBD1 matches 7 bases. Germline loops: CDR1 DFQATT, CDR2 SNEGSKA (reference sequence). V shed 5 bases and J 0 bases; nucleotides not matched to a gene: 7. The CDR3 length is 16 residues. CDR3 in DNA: TGCAGTGCTTCCGGGACAGCGAGCTCCTATAATTCACCCCTCCACTTT. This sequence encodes CSASGTASSYNSPLHF.

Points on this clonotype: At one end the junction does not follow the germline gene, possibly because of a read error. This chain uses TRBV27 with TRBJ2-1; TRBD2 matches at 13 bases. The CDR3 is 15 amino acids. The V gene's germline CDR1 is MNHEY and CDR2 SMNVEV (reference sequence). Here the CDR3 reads CAGSLGTSGNNEQFF. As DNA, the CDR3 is TGTGCCGGCAGTTTAGGGACTAGCGGGAACAATGAGCAGTTCTTC.

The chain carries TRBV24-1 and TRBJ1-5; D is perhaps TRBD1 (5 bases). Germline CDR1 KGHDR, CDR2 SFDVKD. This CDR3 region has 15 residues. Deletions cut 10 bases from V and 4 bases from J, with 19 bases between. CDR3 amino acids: CATAIGAGPNQPQHF. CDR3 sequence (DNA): TGTGCCACAGCAATTGGGGCGGGACCAAATCAGCCCCAGCATTTT.

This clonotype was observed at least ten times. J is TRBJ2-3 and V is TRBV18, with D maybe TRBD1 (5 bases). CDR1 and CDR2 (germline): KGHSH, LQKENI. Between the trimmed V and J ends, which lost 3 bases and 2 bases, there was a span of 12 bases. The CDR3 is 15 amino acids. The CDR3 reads CASSPLTDPTDTQYF. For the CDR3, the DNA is TGTGCCAGCTCACCCTTGACAGACCCCACAGATACGCAGTATTTT.

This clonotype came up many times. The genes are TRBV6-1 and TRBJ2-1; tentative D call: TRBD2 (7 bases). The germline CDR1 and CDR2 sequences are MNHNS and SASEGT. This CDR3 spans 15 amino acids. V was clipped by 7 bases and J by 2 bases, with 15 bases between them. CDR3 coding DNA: TGTGCCAGCACCACACCGGGGGGCCCCTACAATGAGCAGTTCTTC. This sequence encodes CASTTPGGPYNEQFF.

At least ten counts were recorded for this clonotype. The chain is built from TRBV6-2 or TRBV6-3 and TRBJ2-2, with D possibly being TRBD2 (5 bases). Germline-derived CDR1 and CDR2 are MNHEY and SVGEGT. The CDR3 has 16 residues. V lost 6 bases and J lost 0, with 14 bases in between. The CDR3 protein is CASSRGWQTNTGELFF. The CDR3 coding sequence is TGTGCCAGCAGCCGGGGATGGCAAACGAACACCGGGGAGCTGTTTTTT.

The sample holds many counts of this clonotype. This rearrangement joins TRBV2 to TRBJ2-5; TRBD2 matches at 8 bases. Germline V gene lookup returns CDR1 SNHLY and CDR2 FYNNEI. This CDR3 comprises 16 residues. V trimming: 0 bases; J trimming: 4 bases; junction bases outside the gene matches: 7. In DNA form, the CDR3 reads TGTGCCAGCAGTGAAGCGCTTCGGGGGGGGAGAGAGACCCAGTACTTC. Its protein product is CASSEALRGGRETQYF. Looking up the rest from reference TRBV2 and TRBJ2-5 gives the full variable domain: EPEVTQTPSHQVTQMGQEVILRCVPISNHLYFYWYRQILGQKVEFLVSFYNNEISEKSEIFDDQFSVERPDGSNFTLKIRSTKLEDSAMYFCASSEALRGGRETQYFGPGTRLLVL.

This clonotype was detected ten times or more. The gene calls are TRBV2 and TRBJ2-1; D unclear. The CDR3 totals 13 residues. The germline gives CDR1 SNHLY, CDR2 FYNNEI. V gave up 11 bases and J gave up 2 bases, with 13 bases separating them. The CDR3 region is CARGRVTYNEQFF. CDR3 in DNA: TGTGCCCGTGGTAGGGTAACCTACAATGAGCAGTTCTTC. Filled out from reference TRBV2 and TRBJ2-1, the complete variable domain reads EPEVTQTPSHQVTQMGQEVILRCVPISNHLYFYWYRQILGQKVEFLVSFYNNEISEKSEIFDDQFSVERPDGSNFTLKIRSTKLEDSAMYFCARGRVTYNEQFFGPGTRLTVL.

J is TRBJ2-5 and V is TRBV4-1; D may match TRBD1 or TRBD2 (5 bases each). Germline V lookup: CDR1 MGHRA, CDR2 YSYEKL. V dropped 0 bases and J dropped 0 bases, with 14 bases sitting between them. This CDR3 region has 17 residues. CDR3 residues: CASSQEWGTSYQETQYF. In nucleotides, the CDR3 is TGCGCCAGCAGCCAAGAGTGGGGGACCTCGTACCAAGAGACCCAGTACTTC.

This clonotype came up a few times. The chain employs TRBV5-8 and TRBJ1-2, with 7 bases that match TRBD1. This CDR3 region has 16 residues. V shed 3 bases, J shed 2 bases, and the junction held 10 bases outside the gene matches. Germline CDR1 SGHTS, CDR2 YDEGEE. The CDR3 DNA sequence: TGTGCCAGCAGCTCACCCCCGGGACAGAAAAACTATGGCTACACCTTC. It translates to CASSSPPGQKNYGYTF. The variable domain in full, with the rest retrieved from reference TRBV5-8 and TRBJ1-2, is EAGVTQSPTHLIKTRGQQATLRCSPISGHTSVYWYQQALGLGLQFLLWYDEGEERNRGNFPPRFSGRQFPNYSSELNVNALELEDSALYLCASSSPPGQKNYGYTFGSGTRLTVV.

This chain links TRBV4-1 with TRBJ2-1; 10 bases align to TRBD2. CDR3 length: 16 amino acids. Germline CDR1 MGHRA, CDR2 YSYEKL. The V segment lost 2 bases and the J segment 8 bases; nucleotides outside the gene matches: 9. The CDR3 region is CASSQPTSGKRDEQFF. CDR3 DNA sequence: TGCGCCAGCAGCCAACCTACTAGCGGGAAACGCGATGAGCAGTTCTTC.

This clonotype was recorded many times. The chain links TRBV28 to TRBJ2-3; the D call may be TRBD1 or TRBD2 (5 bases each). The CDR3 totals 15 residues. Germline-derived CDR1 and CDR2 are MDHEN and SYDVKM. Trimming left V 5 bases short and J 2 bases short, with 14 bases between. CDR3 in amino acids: CASSTPGPITDTQYF. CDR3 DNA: TGTGCCAGCAGTACCCCGGGACCAATCACAGATACGCAGTATTTT. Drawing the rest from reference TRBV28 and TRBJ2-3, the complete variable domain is DVKVTQSSRYLVKRTGEKVFLECVQDMDHENMFWYRQDPGLGLRLIYFSYDVKMKEKGDIPEGYSVSREKKERFSLILESASTNQTSMYLCASSTPGPITDTQYFGPGTRLTVL.

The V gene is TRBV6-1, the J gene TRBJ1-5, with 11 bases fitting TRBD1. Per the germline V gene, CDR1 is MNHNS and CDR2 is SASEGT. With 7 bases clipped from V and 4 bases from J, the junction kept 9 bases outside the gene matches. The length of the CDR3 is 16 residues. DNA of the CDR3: TGTGCCAGCAACAACCGGGACAGGGGGTATAATCAGCCCCAGCATTTT. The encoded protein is CASNNRDRGYNQPQHF.

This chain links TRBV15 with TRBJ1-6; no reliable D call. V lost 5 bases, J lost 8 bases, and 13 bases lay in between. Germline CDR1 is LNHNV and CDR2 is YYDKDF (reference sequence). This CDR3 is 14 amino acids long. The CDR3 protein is CATSSEWKDSPLHF. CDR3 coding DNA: TGTGCCACCAGCTCCGAATGGAAAGATTCACCCCTCCACTTT.

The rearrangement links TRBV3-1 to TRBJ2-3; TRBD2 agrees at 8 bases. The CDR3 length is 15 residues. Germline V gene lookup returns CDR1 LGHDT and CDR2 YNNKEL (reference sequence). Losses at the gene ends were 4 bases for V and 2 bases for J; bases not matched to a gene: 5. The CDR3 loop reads CASSPTSGATDTQYF. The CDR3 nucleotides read TGTGCCAGCAGCCCCACTAGCGGCGCCACAGATACGCAGTATTTT.

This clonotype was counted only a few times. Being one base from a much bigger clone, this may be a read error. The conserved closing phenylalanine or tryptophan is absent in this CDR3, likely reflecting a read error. The CDR3 DNA is TGTGCCAGCATTTGGAGGGAGGGGGACACTGAAGCTTTCTCT. This codes for CASIWREGDTEAFS. V is TRBV2 and J is TRBJ1-1; D is perhaps TRBD1 (6 bases). Germline assignment: CDR1 SNHLY and CDR2 FYNNEI. The CDR3 runs 14 residues. The V gene lost 7 bases and the J gene lost 3 bases, with 15 bases spanning the gap.

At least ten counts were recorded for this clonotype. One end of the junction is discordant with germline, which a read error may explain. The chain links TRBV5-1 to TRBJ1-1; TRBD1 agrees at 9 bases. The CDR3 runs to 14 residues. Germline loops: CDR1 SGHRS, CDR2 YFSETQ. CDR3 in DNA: TGTGCCAGCAGCTTACAGGGGGCGAACACTGAAGCTTTCTTT. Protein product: CASSLQGANTEAFF.

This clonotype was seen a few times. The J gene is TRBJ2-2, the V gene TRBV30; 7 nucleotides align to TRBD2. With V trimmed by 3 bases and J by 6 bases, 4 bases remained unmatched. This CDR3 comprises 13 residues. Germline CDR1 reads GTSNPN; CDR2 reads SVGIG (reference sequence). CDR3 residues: CAWSAGVPGELFF. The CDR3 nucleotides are TGTGCCTGGAGCGCGGGGGTCCCCGGGGAGCTGTTTTTT.

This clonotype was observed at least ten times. The chain's CDR3 is CASSLDSGNTEAFF. The CDR3 DNA reads TGCGCCAGCAGCTTGGATTCCGGGAACACTGAAGCTTTCTTT. The chain links TRBV5-1 to TRBJ1-1; D unclear. Germline CDR1 is SGHRS and CDR2 is YFSETQ. V was cut by 0 bases and J by 1 base, with 7 bases left in between. The CDR3 consists of 14 residues.

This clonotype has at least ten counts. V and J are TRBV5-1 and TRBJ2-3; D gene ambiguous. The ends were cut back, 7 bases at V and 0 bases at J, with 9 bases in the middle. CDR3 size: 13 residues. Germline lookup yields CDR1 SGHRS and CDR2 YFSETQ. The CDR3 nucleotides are TGCGCCAGCTACCGAACTAGCACAGATACGCAGTATTTT. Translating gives CASYRTSTDTQYF. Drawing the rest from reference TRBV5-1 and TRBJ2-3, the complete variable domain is KAGVTQTPRYLIKTRGQQVTLSCSPISGHRSVSWYQQTPGQGLQFLFEYFSETQRNKGNFPGRFSGRQFSNSRSEMNVSTLELGDSALYLCASYRTSTDTQYFGPGTRLTVL.

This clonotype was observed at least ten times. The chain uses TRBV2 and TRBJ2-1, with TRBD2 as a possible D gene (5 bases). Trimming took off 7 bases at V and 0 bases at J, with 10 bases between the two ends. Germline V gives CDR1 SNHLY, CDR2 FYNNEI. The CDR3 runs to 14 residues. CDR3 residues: CASTGISSYNEQFF. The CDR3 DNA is TGTGCCAGCACGGGAATAAGCTCCTACAATGAGCAGTTCTTC.

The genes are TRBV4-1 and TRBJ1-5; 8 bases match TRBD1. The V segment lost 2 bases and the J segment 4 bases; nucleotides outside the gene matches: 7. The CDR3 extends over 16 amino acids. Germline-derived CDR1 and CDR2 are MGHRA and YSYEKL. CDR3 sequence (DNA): TGCGCCAGCAGCCAAATGCAGGGGGCGCGGAATCAGCCCCAGCATTTT. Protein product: CASSQMQGARNQPQHF.

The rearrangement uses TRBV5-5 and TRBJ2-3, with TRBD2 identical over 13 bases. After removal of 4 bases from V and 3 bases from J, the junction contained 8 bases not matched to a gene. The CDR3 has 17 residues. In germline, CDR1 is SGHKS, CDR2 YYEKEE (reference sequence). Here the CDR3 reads CASSQDGTSGITDTQYF. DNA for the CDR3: TGTGCCAGCAGCCAAGATGGGACTAGCGGGATTACAGATACGCAGTATTTT.

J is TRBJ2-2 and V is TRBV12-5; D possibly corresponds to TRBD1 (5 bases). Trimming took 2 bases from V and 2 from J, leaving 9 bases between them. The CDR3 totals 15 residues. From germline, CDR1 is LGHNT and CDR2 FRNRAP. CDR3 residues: CASGLTGANTGELFF. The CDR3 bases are TGTGCTAGTGGTTTGACAGGAGCAAACACCGGGGAGCTGTTTTTT.

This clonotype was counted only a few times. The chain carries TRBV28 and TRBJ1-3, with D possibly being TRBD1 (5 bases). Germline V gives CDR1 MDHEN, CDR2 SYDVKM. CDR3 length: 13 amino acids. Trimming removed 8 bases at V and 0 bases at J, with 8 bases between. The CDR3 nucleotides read TGTGCCAGCGGGGGGTTCTCTGGAAACACCATATATTTT. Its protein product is CASGGFSGNTIYF.

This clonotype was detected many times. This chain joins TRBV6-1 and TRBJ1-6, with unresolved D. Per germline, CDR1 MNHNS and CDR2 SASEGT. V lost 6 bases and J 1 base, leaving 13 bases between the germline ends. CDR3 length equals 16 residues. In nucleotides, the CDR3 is TGTGCCAGCAGGGACTTCGACGGGTCCTATAATTCACCCCTCCACTTT. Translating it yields CASRDFDGSYNSPLHF.

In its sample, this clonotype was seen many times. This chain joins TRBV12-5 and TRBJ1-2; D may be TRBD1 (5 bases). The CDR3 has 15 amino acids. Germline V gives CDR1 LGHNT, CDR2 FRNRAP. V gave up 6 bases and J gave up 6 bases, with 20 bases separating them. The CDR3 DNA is TGTGCTAGTGGGGTTGGGCGGGGGACTCGTCATGGCTACACCTTC. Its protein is CASGVGRGTRHGYTF.

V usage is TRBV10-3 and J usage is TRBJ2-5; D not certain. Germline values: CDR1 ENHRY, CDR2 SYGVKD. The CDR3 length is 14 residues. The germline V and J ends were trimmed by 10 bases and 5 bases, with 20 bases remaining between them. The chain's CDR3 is CATLSPGYKETQYF. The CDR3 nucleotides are TGTGCCACCCTCTCTCCGGGCTACAAGGAGACCCAGTACTTC.

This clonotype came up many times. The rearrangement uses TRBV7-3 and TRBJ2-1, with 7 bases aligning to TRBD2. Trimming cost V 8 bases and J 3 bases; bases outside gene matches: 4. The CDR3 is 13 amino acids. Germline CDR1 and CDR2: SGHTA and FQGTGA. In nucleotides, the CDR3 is TGTGCCAGCGCTAGCGGCGTCTACAATGAGCAGTTCTTC. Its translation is CASASGVYNEQFF.